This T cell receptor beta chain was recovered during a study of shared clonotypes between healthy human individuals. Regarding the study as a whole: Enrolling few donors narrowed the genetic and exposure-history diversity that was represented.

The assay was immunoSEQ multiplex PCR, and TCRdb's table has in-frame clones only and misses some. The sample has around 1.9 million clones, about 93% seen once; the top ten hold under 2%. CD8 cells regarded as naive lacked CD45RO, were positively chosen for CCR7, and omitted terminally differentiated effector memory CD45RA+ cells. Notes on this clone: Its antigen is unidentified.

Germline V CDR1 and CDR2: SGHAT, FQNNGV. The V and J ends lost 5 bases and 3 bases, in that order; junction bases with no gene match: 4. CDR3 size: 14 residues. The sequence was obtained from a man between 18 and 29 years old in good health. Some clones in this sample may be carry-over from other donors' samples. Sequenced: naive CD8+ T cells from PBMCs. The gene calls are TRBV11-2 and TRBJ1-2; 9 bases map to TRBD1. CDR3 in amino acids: CASSDDRGDYGYTF. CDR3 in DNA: TGTGCCAGCAGCGACGACAGGGGGGACTATGGCTACACCTTC.